This T cell receptor beta chain stems from a study of shared clonotypes between healthy human individuals. General study findings and limits: Clonotype sharing levels among donors were expected to vary with sequencing depth.

About this clone itself: Its antigen is undetermined.

Germline assignment: CDR1 SGHRS and CDR2 YFSETQ. Trimming took 5 bases from V and 1 from J, leaving 14 bases between them. This CDR3 region has 15 residues. The donor population consisted of healthy HIV-negative adults with no recent acute infections or vaccinations. The data were produced by immunoSEQ multiplex PCR, yet TCRdb's version contains in-frame clones alone and is incomplete. The table shows approximately 2.1 million clones, with over 90% occurring only once. The chain employs TRBV5-1 and TRBJ2-3; D is perhaps TRBD2 (5 bases). This clonotype originated in a man between 18 and 29 years old in good health. Some clones in this sample may be carry-over from other donors' samples. Sequencing used naive CD4+ T cells from PBMCs. Subset given: CD45RA+ positively selected. CDR3: CASRRDLAGTDTQYF. DNA for the CDR3: TGCGCCAGCAGGCGAGACCTAGCAGGCACAGATACGCAGTATTTT.